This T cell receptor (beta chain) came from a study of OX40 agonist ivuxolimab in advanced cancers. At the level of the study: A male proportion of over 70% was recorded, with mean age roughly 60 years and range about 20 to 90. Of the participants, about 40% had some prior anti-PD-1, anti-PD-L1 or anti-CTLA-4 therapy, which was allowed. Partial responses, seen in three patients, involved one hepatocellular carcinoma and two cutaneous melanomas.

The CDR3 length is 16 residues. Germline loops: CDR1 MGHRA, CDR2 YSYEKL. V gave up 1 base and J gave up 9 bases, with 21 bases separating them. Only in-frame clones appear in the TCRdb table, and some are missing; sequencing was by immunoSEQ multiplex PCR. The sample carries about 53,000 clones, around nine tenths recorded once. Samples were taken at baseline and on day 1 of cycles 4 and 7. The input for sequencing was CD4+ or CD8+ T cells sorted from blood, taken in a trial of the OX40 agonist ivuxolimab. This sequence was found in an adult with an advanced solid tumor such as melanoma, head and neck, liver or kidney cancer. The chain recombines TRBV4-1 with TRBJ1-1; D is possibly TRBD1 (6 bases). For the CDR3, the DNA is TGCGCCAGCAGCCAAGGGGGGAGGGGGAGGGTAAATCAAGCTTTCTTT. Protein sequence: CASSQGGRGRVNQAFF.